A single sample is the source of the 12 T cell receptor beta chains below, sequenced in a study of T cell responses to AZD1222 COVID-19 vaccine. The assay was immunoSEQ multiplex PCR, and TCRdb's table has in-frame clones only and misses some. Seen here are tens of thousands of clones, almost 90% observed once, and the top ten hold approximately 1.4%. The sequenced sample was peripheral blood, obtained 28 days after the second AZD1222 dose. The source is an adult who received the AZD1222 COVID-19 vaccine.

The rearrangement uses TRBV9 and TRBJ2-3; TRBD1 aligns across 8 bases. With V trimmed by 2 bases and J by 7 bases, 15 bases remained unmatched. CDR3 length: 17 amino acids. Germline V gene lookup returns CDR1 SGDLS and CDR2 YYNGEE. CDR3 coding DNA: TGTGCCAGCAGCGTCCCTCCCACAGGGGGTGCCCAGAATACGCAGTATTTT. Its translation: CASSVPPTGGAQNTQYF.

This rearrangement joins TRBV18 to TRBJ1-5; TRBD1 matches 12 bases. Germline V gene lookup returns CDR1 KGHSH and CDR2 LQKENI. This CDR3 is built from 17 residues. V trimming: 2 bases; J trimming: 1 base; junction bases outside the gene matches: 3. In DNA form, the CDR3 reads TGTGCCAGCTCACCAGGGACAGGGGGCCGGAGCAATCAGCCCCAGCATTTT. Amino acids: CASSPGTGGRSNQPQHF. Filled out from reference TRBV18 and TRBJ1-5, the complete variable domain reads NAGVMQNPRHLVRRRGQEARLRCSPMKGHSHVYWYRQLPEEGLKFMVYLQKENIIDESGMPKERFSAEFPKEGPSILRIQQVVRGDSAAYFCASSPGTGGRSNQPQHFGDGTRLSIL.

The V gene is TRBV20-1, the J gene TRBJ1-2; D perhaps matches TRBD1 (6 bases). Trimming left V 4 bases short and J 6 bases short, with 9 bases between. Germline CDR1 and CDR2: DFQATT and SNEGSKA (reference sequence). The CDR3 sequence is 11 residues long. CDR3 in DNA: TGCAGTGCTAAACAGGGTGATGGCTACACCTTC. It encodes CSAKQGDGYTF.

The chain has TRBV28 and TRBJ1-6; tentatively, D is TRBD1 (6 bases). The germline V gene encodes CDR1 MDHEN and CDR2 SYDVKM. Trimming removed 1 base at V and 7 bases at J, with 17 bases between. The CDR3 loop spans 17 amino acids. This CDR3 reads CASSLYFLDSPNSPLHF. The CDR3 DNA reads as TGTGCCAGCAGTTTATACTTCCTGGACAGTCCCAATTCACCCCTCCACTTT.

This rearrangement joins TRBV19 to TRBJ2-7; TRBD1 matches 9 bases. J lost 4 bases, V lost 3 bases, and 7 bases had no gene match. CDR3 length: 15 amino acids. Germline lookup yields CDR1 LNHDA and CDR2 SQIVND (reference sequence). In nucleotides, the CDR3 is TGTGCCAGTAGTATTGGACAGGGGACACCGTACGAGCAGTACTTC. Its protein product is CASSIGQGTPYEQYF.

V and J are TRBV6-5 and TRBJ1-5; D call uncertain. The CDR3 covers 13 residues. Germline-derived CDR1 and CDR2 are MNHEY and SVGAGI. V was clipped by 7 bases and J by 4 bases, with 11 bases between them. Written as DNA, the CDR3 is TGTGCCAGCACCTTGAGTTTTAATCAGCCCCAGCATTTT. Translated: CASTLSFNQPQHF.

V is TRBV20-1 and J is TRBJ2-3; D is undetermined. This CDR3 contains 11 residues. The V and J ends lost 5 bases and 4 bases respectively, with 7 bases between them. Germline CDR1 is DFQATT and CDR2 is SNEGSKA (reference sequence). CDR3 bases: TGCAGTGCTCGGCAAGCAGATACGCAGTATTTT. Translated, it gives CSARQADTQYF.

This clone was observed once. The chain recombines TRBV28 with TRBJ1-3; TRBD1 is a possible D gene (6 bases). This CDR3 region has 17 residues. Between the trimmed V and J ends, which lost 3 bases and 2 bases, there was a span of 17 bases. Looked up from germline, CDR1 is MDHEN and CDR2 is SYDVKM. The CDR3 DNA sequence: TGTGCCAGCAGTTTGGCCTACGACAGGTTGGCTGGAAACACCATATATTTT. It translates to CASSLAYDRLAGNTIYF.

This chain connects TRBV5-1 to TRBJ2-2; 9 bases align to TRBD1. Germline V lookup: CDR1 SGHRS, CDR2 YFSETQ. The CDR3 is 15 residues long. The V gene end was trimmed by 3 bases and the J gene end by 3 bases; junction bases not matched to a gene: 3. In nucleotides, the CDR3 is TGCGCCAGCAGCTCCCGGACAGGGGACACCGGGGAGCTGTTTTTT. This encodes CASSSRTGDTGELFF.

The gene calls are TRBV2 and TRBJ1-2; D gene ambiguous. Germline lookup yields CDR1 SNHLY and CDR2 FYNNEI. Trimming pared 3 bases from V and 1 base from J, leaving 6 bases between. The CDR3 loop spans 13 amino acids. The CDR3 here is CASSDKGNYGYTF. CDR3 sequence (DNA): TGTGCCAGCAGTGATAAGGGTAACTATGGCTACACCTTC.

This clone was seen only a few times. CDR3: CASSFPTGSGNTIYF. In nucleotides, the CDR3 is TGTGCCAGCAGTTTCCCAACAGGCTCTGGAAACACCATATATTTT. The chain has TRBV28 and TRBJ1-3; the D gene is possibly TRBD1 (5 bases). Trimming removed 3 bases from V and 0 bases from J, with 9 bases in between. Germline values: CDR1 MDHEN, CDR2 SYDVKM. This CDR3 contains 15 residues.

The chain joins TRBV21-1 to TRBJ1-3. TRBV21-1 is a documented pseudogene. The CDR3 sequence is 19 residues long. This chain's CDR3 is CASSWGWGEKSNSGNTIYF. The CDR3 nucleotides read TGTGCCAGCAGCTGGGGTTGGGGGGAAAAATCGAACTCTGGAAACACCATATATTTT.